These T cell receptor beta chains were read from a single sample in a study of CD8 T cell repertoires and HIV-1 epitope variants. TCRdb keeps only in-frame clones here, not all; method: immunoSEQ multiplex PCR. The data hold tens of thousands of clones, with over 70% observed a single time. Sequenced sample: uncultured baseline CD8+ T cells from peripheral blood mononuclear cells (PBMCs). These receptors came from a male donor with HIV. Both conserved end residues are part of each CDR3. The D gene is left open where the match is weak. For some rows the clone size is stated as once, few or many, or as a class when expanded; others skip it.

. . TRBJ1-4 TRBV5-6 CASSLYLSGAMGEKLFF TGTGCCAGCAGCTTGTACTTGTCTGGGGCTATGGGTGAAAAACTGTTTTTT
. few TRBJ1-6 TRBV7-2 CASSLDGYNSPLHF TGTGCCAGCAGCTTAGACGGCTATAATTCACCCCTCCACTTT
. . TRBJ2-3 TRBV18 CASQATGSTDTQYF TGTGCCAGCCAGGCCACAGGGAGCACAGATACGCAGTATTTT
. few TRBJ1-1 TRBV30 CAWSVFSTEAFF TGTGCCTGGTCAGTGTTCTCGACTGAAGCTTTCTTT
. . TRBJ1-2 TRBV7-6 CASSLVEDGYTF TGTGCCAGCAGCTTGGTCGAGGATGGCTACACCTTC
. few TRBJ2-7 TRBV7-2 CASSASLREQYF TGTGCCAGCAGCGCGTCGTTGCGCGAGCAGTACTTC
TRBD2 . TRBJ2-7 TRBV27 CASSPSGVAGVRYEQYF TGTGCCAGCAGTCCTTCCGGGGTAGCGGGAGTTAGGTACGAGCAGTACTTC
. . TRBJ1-5 TRBV6-1 CASSDPGNQPQHF TGTGCCAGCAGTGACCCAGGGAATCAGCCCCAGCATTTT
. . TRBJ2-2 TRBV6-1 CASSARSATGELFF TGTGCCAGCAGCGCGCGGAGTGCCACCGGGGAGCTGTTTTTT
TRBD2 . TRBJ2-7 TRBV7-2 CASSSGGGSYEQYF TGTGCCAGCAGTTCGGGAGGAGGCTCCTACGAGCAGTACTTC